The T cell receptor (beta chain) described here comes from a study of T cell repertoires in cytomegalovirus infection. Study-wide background: CMV infection plus the matching HLA type was flagged by public TCR beta signatures.

TCRdb reprocessed the reads via MiXCR and lists one record per CDR3 protein. The table records roughly 800,000 distinct CDR3 sequences, roughly 29% of them present only once. Study results and caveats: There were HLA-C-restricted CMV-specific TCR beta clonotypes dominating the ex vivo response. Pooled public TCR beta family frequency picked out CMV carriers with the relevant HLA.

With 3 bases removed from V and 7 bases from J, the gap between germline ends came to 13 bases. The CDR3 length is 13 residues. As to this clonotype: The antigen is undetermined.

This TCR derives from a human donor in good health (CMV status not recorded). Some clones in this sample may be carry-over from other donors' samples. This specimen was cultured CD8+ T cells from PBMCs, taken from culture after CMV antigen stimulation. The chain is built from TRBV12-3 or TRBV12-4 and TRBJ2-7; maybe TRBD2 (5 bases). CDR3 sequence reads: CASSFSEDHEQYF. CDR3 DNA sequence: TGTGCCAGCAGTTTTTCGGAGGACCATGAGCAGTACTTC.